The next 4 T cell receptor beta chains were all read from a single sample in a study of T cell responses to AZD1222 COVID-19 vaccine. The table came from immunoSEQ multiplex PCR; TCRdb's copy has only in-frame clones and leaves some out. The table has 150,000 to 200,000 clones, just over 90% seen once. The material sequenced was peripheral blood, taken 28 days after the second AZD1222 dose. These receptors originate from an adult who received the AZD1222 COVID-19 vaccine.

In its sample, this clone was seen once. V is TRBV2 and J is TRBJ1-3; D is unclear. Germline values: CDR1 SNHLY, CDR2 FYNNEI. This CDR3 region has 17 residues. V was shortened by 1 base and J by 0 bases, with 13 bases between the two germline ends. DNA for the CDR3: TGTGCCAGCAGTGAAGGCAGACAAGGCTTCTCTGGAAACACCATATATTTT. Encoded protein: CASSEGRQGFSGNTIYF.

This clone was seen ten or more times. The chain couples TRBV5-6 to TRBJ2-1; 9 bases are a match to TRBD2. This CDR3 spans 14 amino acids. With V trimmed by 4 bases and J by 8 bases, 7 bases remained unmatched. Germline lookup yields CDR1 SGHDT and CDR2 YYEEEE. The CDR3 region has the DNA TGTGCCAGCAGCCAGGGACTAGCTGTCTATGAGCAGTTCTTC. Translation: CASSQGLAVYEQFF.

The genes are TRBV5-1 and TRBJ2-4; D tentatively fits TRBD1 or TRBD2 (5 bases each). The V end lost 1 base, the J end lost 5 bases, and 16 bases lay between the germline ends. Germline V gene lookup returns CDR1 SGHRS and CDR2 YFSETQ. This CDR3 region has 16 residues. As DNA, the CDR3 is TGCGCCAGCAGCTTGATGAGTGGGGGAAGGCAAAACATTCAGTACTTC. Translation: CASSLMSGGRQNIQYF. The entire variable domain, with the rest obtained from reference TRBV5-1 and TRBJ2-4, is as follows: KAGVTQTPRYLIKTRGQQVTLSCSPISGHRSVSWYQQTPGQGLQFLFEYFSETQRNKGNFPGRFSGRQFSNSRSEMNVSTLELGDSALYLCASSLMSGGRQNIQYFGAGTRLSVL.

This chain uses TRBV12-3 or TRBV12-4 with TRBJ2-1; D uncertain. With 6 bases removed from V and 6 bases from J, the gap between germline ends came to 9 bases. This CDR3 has 12 residues. The CDR3 coding sequence is TGTGCCAGCAGGCGAGAACCCAATGAGCAGTTCTTC. Translation gives CASRREPNEQFF.